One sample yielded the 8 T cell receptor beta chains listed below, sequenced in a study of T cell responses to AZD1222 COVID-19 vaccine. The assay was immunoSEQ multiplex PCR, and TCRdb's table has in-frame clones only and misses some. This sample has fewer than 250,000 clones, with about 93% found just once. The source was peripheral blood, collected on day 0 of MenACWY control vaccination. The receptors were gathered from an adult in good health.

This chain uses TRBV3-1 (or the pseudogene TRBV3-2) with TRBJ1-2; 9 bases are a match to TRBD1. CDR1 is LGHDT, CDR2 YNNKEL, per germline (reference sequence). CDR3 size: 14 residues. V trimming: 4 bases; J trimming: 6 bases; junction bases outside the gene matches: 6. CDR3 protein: CASSRGTGRDGYTF. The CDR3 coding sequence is TGTGCCAGCAGCCGGGGGACAGGGAGGGATGGCTACACCTTC.

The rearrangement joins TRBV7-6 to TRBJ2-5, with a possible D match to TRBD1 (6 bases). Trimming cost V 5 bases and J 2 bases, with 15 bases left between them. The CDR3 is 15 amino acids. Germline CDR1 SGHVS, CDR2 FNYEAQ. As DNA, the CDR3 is TGTGCCAGCAGCCTTCGTACTGGACAGCAAGAGACCCAGTACTTC. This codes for CASSLRTGQQETQYF.

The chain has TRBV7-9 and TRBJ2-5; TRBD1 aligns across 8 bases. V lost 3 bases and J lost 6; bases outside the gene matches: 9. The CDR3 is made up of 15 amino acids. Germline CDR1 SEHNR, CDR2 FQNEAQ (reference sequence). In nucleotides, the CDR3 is TGTGCCAGCAGCTTCCCCTTGACAGGGGAAAAGACCCAGTACTTC. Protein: CASSFPLTGEKTQYF.

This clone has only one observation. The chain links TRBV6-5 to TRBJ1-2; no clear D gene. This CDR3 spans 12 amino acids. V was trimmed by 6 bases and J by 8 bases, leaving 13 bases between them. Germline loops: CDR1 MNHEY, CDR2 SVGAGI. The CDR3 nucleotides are TGTGCCAGCAGCCGGGAGGCTTACGGCTACACCTTC. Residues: CASSREAYGYTF.

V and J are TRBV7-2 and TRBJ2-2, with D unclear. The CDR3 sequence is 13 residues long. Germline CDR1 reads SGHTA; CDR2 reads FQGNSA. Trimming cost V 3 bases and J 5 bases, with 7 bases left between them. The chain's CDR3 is CASSFTVTGELFF. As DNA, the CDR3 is TGTGCCAGCAGCTTTACGGTAACCGGGGAGCTGTTTTTT.

As DNA, the CDR3 is TGTGCCAGCTCCCCGGCGGCGACCTCTGGAAACACCATATATTTT. This sequence encodes CASSPAATSGNTIYF. The chain carries TRBV18 and TRBJ1-3, with unresolved D. CDR1 is KGHSH and CDR2 is LQKENI in the germline V gene. V was pared by 6 bases and J by 0 bases, with 12 bases between. The CDR3 has 15 residues. Full variable domain (missing parts from reference TRBV18 and TRBJ1-3): NAGVMQNPRHLVRRRGQEARLRCSPMKGHSHVYWYRQLPEEGLKFMVYLQKENIIDESGMPKERFSAEFPKEGPSILRIQQVVRGDSAAYFCASSPAATSGNTIYFGEGSWLTVV.

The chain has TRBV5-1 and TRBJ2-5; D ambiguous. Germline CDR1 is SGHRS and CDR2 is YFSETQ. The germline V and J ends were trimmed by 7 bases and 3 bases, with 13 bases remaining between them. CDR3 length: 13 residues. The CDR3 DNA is TGCGCCAGCCGTGGACCGTCCGAAGAGACCCAGTACTTC. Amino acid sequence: CASRGPSEETQYF.

Here the CDR3 reads CASSSSPRGRRNTEAFF. CDR3 sequence (DNA): TGTGCCAGCAGCTCCTCCCCCCGGGGGAGACGGAACACTGAAGCTTTCTTT. The gene calls are TRBV11-2 and TRBJ1-1, with D possibly being TRBD1 (5 bases). CDR1 SGHAT and CDR2 FQNNGV come from the germline V gene. The CDR3 has 17 amino acids. The V end lost 4 bases, the J end lost 1 base, and 19 bases lay between the germline ends.